The 6 T cell receptor beta chains below were found in one sample sequenced in a study of T cell responses to AZD1222 COVID-19 vaccine. TCRdb's table, derived via immunoSEQ multiplex PCR, lists solely in-frame clones and lacks some. Of 34,000 or so clones in the sample, about 89% are singletons; the top ten hold roughly 7%. This material consisted of peripheral blood, taken on day 0 of AZD1222 vaccination. The receptors shown here come from an adult in good health.

This clone was seen a single time. V usage is TRBV7-2 and J usage is TRBJ2-1, with 14 positions matching TRBD2. CDR3 length equals 15 residues. Germline V lookup: CDR1 SGHTA, CDR2 FQGNSA. Trimming took 4 bases from V and 6 from J; bases not matched to a gene: 2. The CDR3 spells CASSSGLAGVNEQFF. The CDR3 nucleotides are TGTGCCAGCAGCTCGGGACTAGCGGGAGTCAATGAGCAGTTCTTC. Drawing the rest from reference TRBV7-2 and TRBJ2-1, the complete variable domain is GAGVSQSPSNKVTEKGKDVELRCDPISGHTALYWYRQSLGQGLEFLIYFQGNSAPDKSGLPSDRFSAERTGGSVSTLTIQRTQQEDSAVYLCASSSGLAGVNEQFFGPGTRLTVL.

This clone was seen a single time. This chain links TRBV9 with TRBJ2-5; D is ambiguous. The CDR3 sequence is 14 residues long. CDR1 is SGDLS and CDR2 is YYNGEE in the germline V gene. The V end lost 0 bases, the J end lost 0 bases, and 6 bases lay between the germline ends. CDR3 in DNA: TGTGCCAGCAGCGTAGAGACGGACCAAGAGACCCAGTACTTC. Its protein product is CASSVETDQETQYF.

This chain uses TRBV11-2 with TRBJ1-2; D might be TRBD1 (5 bases). The V gene lost 5 bases and the J gene lost 2 bases, with 27 bases spanning the gap. CDR3 length equals 19 residues. The germline gives CDR1 SGHAT, CDR2 FQNNGV. CDR3 residues: CASSQKVGAPKPQNYGYTF. DNA of the CDR3: TGTGCCAGCAGCCAAAAGGTCGGGGCACCGAAGCCCCAAAACTATGGCTACACCTTC.

The CDR3 reads CASSLENTGDKAFF. In DNA form, the CDR3 reads TGTGCCAGCAGCTTAGAAAATACAGGGGATAAAGCTTTCTTT. The chain is built from TRBV7-2 and TRBJ1-1, with TRBD1 matching 7 bases. Unmatched junction bases numbered 8, after V lost 1 base and J lost 9 bases. The CDR3 sequence is 14 residues long. Germline loops: CDR1 SGHTA, CDR2 FQGNSA.

V gene TRBV19 combines with J gene TRBJ2-3; TRBD2 aligns across 7 bases. V trimming: 5 bases; J trimming: 5 bases; junction bases outside the gene matches: 4. Germline V gene data show CDR1 as LNHDA and CDR2 as SQIVND (reference sequence). The CDR3 runs to 13 residues. Here the CDR3 reads CASSVWEGDTQYF. CDR3 nucleotide sequence: TGTGCCAGTAGTGTTTGGGAGGGAGATACGCAGTATTTT.

CDR3 in DNA: TGTGCCAGCAGCCAAGACCGTGCCGAGCAGTACTTC. Translating gives CASSQDRAEQYF. The rearrangement joins TRBV4-2 to TRBJ2-7, with D hard to call. The V gene lost 0 bases and the J gene lost 6 bases, with 6 bases spanning the gap. The CDR3 runs to 12 residues. Germline V CDR1 and CDR2: LGHNA, YNFKEQ.